The 2 T cell receptor beta chains below come from one sample, sequenced in a study of CD8 T cells in Susac syndrome. The authors reverse transcribed 0.5 to 1 ug RNA with random hexamers. Via MiXCR, TCRdb re-called the immunoSEQ multiplex PCR reads, giving one row per CDR3 protein. The sample contains approximately 100,000 distinct CDR3 sequences, about nine tenths of which appear only once. Sequencing was carried out using CD4+ T cells from PBMCs. Receptor source: a human donor in good health.

This chain links TRBV20-1 with TRBJ2-1, with D perhaps matching TRBD1 (6 bases). The CDR3 is 12 amino acids. V was clipped by 0 bases and J by 8 bases, with 8 bases between them. In germline, CDR1 is DFQATT, CDR2 SNEGSKA (reference sequence). CDR3 in DNA: TGCAGTGCTAGAGAACAGGGCCATGAGCAGTTCTTC. This translates into CSAREQGHEQFF.

The chain combines TRBV7-2 with TRBJ1-2; 8 bases agree with TRBD1. Germline assignment: CDR1 SGHTA and CDR2 FQGNSA. The CDR3 extends over 16 amino acids. V trimming: 1 base; J trimming: 2 bases; junction bases outside the gene matches: 6. The CDR3 spells CASSLVGQGPNYGYTF. Written as DNA, the CDR3 is TGTGCCAGCAGCTTAGTTGGACAGGGTCCAAACTATGGCTACACCTTC.